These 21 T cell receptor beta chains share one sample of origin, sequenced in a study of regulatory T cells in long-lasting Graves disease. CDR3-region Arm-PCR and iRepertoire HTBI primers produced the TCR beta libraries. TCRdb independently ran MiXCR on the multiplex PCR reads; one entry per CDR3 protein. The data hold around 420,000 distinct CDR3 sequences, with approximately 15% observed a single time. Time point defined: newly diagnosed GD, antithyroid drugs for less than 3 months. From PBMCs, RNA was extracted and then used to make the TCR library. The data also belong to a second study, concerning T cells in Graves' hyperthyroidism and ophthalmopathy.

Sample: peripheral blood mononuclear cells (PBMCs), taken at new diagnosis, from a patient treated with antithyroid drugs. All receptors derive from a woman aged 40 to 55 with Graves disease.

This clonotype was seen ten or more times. CDR3 in amino acids: CASRALGNTDTQYF. CDR3 DNA: TGTGCCAGCAGGGCGTTGGGTAACACAGATACGCAGTATTTT. The chain recombines TRBV2 with TRBJ2-3; D not certain. There are 14 residues in the CDR3. V lost 6 bases, J lost 2 bases, and 12 bases lay in between. CDR1 and CDR2 (germline): SNHLY, FYNNEI.

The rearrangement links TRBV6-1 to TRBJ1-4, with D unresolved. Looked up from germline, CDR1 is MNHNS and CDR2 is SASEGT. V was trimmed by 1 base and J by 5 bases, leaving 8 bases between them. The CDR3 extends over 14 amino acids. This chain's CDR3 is CASSEGVANEKLFF. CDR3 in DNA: TGTGCCAGCAGTGAAGGGGTGGCAAATGAAAAACTGTTTTTT.

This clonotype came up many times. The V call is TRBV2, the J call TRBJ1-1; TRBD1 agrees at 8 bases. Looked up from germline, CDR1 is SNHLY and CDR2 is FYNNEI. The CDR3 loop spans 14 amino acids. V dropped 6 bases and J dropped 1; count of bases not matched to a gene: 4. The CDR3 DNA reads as TGTGCCAGCAGGACGGACAGGGCGAACACTGAAGCTTTCTTT. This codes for CASRTDRANTEAFF.

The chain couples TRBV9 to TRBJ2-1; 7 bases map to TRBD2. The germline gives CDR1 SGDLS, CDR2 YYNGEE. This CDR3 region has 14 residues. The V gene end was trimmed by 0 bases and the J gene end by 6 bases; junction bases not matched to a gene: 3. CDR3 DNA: TGTGCCAGCAGCGTAGGGTGGACTAGCAATGAGCAGTTCTTC. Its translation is CASSVGWTSNEQFF.

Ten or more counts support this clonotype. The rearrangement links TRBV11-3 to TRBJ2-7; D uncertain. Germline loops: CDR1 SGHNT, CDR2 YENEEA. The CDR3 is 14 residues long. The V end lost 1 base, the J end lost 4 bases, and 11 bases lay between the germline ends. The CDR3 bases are TGTGCCAGCAGCTTAGCGTGGACCAGTTACGAGCAGTACTTC. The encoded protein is CASSLAWTSYEQYF.

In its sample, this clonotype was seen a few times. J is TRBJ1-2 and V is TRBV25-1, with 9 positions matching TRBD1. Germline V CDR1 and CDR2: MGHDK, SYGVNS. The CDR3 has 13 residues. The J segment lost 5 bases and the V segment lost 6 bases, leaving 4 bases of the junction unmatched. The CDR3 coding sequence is TGTGCCAGCAGGTCGGACAGGGGATATGGCTACACCTTC. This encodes CASRSDRGYGYTF.

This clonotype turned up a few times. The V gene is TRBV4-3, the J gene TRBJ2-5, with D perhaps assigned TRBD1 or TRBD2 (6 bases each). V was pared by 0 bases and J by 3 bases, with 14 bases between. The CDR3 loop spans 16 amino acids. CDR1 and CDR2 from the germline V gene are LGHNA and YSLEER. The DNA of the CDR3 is TGCGCCAGCAGCCAAGATCTGGCCGGGGGCGAAGAGACCCAGTACTTC. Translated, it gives CASSQDLAGGEETQYF.

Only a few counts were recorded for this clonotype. The CDR3 loop reads CASSPQFSTPNSPLHF. DNA for the CDR3: TGCGCCAGCAGCCCCCAGTTCTCCACGCCTAATTCACCCCTCCACTTT. The rearrangement uses TRBV4-3 and TRBJ1-6, with D uncertain. CDR3 size: 16 residues. The ends were cut back, 4 bases at V and 6 bases at J, with 16 bases in the middle. Germline CDR1 reads LGHNA; CDR2 reads YSLEER.

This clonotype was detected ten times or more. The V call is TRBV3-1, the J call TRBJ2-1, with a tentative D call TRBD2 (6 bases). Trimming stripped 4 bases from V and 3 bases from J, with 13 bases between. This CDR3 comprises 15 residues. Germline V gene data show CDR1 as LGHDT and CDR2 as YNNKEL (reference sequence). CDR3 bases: TGTGCCAGCAGCCCCCGGGGCGGGGACTACAATGAGCAGTTCTTC. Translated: CASSPRGGDYNEQFF.

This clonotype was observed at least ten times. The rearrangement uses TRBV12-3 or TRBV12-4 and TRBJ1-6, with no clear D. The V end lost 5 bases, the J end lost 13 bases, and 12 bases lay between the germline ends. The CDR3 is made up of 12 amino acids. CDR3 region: CASSPQRQPLHF. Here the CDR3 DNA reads TGTGCCAGCAGTCCGCAGCGTCAGCCCCTCCACTTT.

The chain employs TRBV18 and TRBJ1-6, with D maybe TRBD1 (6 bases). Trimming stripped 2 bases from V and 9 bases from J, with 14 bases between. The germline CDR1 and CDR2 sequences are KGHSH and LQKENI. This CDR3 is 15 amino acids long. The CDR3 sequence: CASSPRSGDGSPLHF. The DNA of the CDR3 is TGTGCCAGCTCACCAAGGTCAGGGGACGGTTCACCCCTCCACTTT.

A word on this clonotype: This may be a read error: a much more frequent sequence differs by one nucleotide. The CDR3 coding sequence is TGTGCTGGTGGCCTTGGGGGACAGGGGGATTACGAGCAGTACTTC. Its translation: CAGGLGGQGDYEQYF. The chain couples TRBV12-5 to TRBJ2-7; 11 positions match TRBD1. Per germline, CDR1 LGHNT and CDR2 FRNRAP. This CDR3 comprises 15 residues. The entire variable domain, with the rest obtained from reference TRBV12-5 and TRBJ2-7, is as follows: DARVTQTPRHKVTEMGQEVTMRCQPILGHNTVFWYRQTMMQGLELLAYFRNRAPLDDSGMPKDRFSAEMPDATLATLKIQPSEPRDSAVYFCAGGLGGQGDYEQYFGPGTRLTVT.

CDR3: CSARDSTGDEQETQYF. The CDR3 bases are TGCAGTGCTAGAGATTCGACGGGAGATGAGCAAGAGACCCAGTACTTC. The chain couples TRBV20-1 to TRBJ2-5; a weak D match, TRBD2 (6 bases). In germline, CDR1 is DFQATT, CDR2 SNEGSKA (reference sequence). With 0 bases removed from V and 2 bases from J, the gap between germline ends came to 16 bases. The CDR3 has 16 residues.

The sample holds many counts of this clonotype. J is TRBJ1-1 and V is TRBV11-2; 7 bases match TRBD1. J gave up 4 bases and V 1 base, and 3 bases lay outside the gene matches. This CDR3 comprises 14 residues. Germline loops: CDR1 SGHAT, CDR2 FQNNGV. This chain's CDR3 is CASSLAQGPTEAFF. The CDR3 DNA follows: TGTGCCAGCAGCTTAGCACAGGGGCCCACTGAAGCTTTCTTT.

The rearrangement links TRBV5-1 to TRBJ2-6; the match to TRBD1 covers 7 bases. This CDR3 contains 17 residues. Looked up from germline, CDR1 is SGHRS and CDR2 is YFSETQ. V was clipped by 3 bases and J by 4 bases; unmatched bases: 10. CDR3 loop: CASSSGQAVWGANVLTF. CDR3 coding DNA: TGCGCCAGCAGCTCCGGACAGGCCGTTTGGGGGGCCAACGTCCTGACTTTC.

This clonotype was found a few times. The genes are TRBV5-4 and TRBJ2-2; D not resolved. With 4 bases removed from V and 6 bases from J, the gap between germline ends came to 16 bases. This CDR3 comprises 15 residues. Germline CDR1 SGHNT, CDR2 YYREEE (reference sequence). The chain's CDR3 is CASSPDVRIPGELFF. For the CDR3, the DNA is TGTGCCAGCAGCCCCGACGTCAGGATTCCCGGGGAGCTGTTTTTT.

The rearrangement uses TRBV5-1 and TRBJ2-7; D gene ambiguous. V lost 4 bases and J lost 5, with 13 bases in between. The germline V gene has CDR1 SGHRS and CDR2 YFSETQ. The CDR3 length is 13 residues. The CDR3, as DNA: TGCGCCAGCAGCCCCCTGCCTGGTAACGAGCAGTACTTC. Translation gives CASSPLPGNEQYF.

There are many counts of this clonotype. As DNA, the CDR3 is TGTGCCAGCAGCTTAGGGGGGGGGGTAGTCCCCCACACAGATACGCAGTATTTT. Amino acids: CASSLGGGVVPHTDTQYF. V gene TRBV13 combines with J gene TRBJ2-3; 7 bases fit TRBD2. This CDR3 contains 18 residues. The junction had 11 bases not matched to a gene; V was cut back by 0 bases and J by 2 bases. Germline values: CDR1 PRHDT, CDR2 FYEKMQ (reference sequence).

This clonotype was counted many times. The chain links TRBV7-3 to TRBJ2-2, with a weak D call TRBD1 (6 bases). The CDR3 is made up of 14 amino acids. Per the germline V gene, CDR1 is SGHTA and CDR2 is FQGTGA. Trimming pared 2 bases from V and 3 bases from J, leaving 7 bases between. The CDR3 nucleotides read TGTGCCAGCAGCTTATCAGGGGACACCGGGGAGCTGTTTTTT. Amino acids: CASSLSGDTGELFF.

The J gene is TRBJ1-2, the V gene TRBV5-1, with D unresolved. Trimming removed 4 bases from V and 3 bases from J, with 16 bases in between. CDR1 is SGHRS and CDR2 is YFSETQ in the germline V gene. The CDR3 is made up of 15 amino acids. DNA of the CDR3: TGCGCCAGCAGCCTCTGGAGGGAGGAGGACTATGGCTACACCTTC. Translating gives CASSLWREEDYGYTF.

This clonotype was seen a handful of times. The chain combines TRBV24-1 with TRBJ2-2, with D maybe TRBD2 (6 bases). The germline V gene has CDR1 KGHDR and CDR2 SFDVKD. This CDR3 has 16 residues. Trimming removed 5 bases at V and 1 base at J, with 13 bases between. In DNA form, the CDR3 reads TGTGCCACCAGTGTTTATGGCGGGAAGAACACCGGGGAGCTGTTTTTT. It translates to CATSVYGGKNTGELFF.